The 11 T cell receptor beta chains below all came from one sample that was sequenced in a study of T cells in Graves' hyperthyroidism and ophthalmopathy. It was RNA transcripts that yielded the amplified TCR beta CDR3 regions. Initially, a first-round RT-PCR of the TCR CDR3 employed the HTBI primer set. MiXCR, applied by TCRdb to the multiplex PCR reads, yields one record per CDR3 protein. The table has under 600,000 distinct CDR3 sequences, roughly 16% seen once. Material: blood. The receptors derive from a woman in her thirties or forties with Graves' ophthalmopathy.

In this sample, this clonotype turned up a few times. A much larger clone lies a single base off, so this may be a read error. The chain carries TRBV5-1 and TRBJ2-1; TRBD2 matches at 13 bases. Losses at the gene ends were 4 bases for V and 8 bases for J; bases not matched to a gene: 9. Germline loops: CDR1 SGHRS, CDR2 YFSETQ. The CDR3 consists of 16 residues. The chain's CDR3 is CASSQGLAGRIDEQFF. The CDR3 region has the DNA TGCGCCAGCAGCCAGGGACTAGCGGGGAGGATCGATGAGCAGTTCTTC.

At least ten counts were recorded for this clonotype. The J gene is TRBJ2-1, the V gene TRBV7-9; D ambiguous. The CDR3 covers 14 residues. Trimming shortened V by 2 bases and J by 8 bases, and 13 bases separated the two germline ends. Germline V gives CDR1 SEHNR, CDR2 FQNEAQ (reference sequence). CDR3 loop: CASSLSLRSYEQFF. CDR3 sequence (DNA): TGTGCCAGCAGCTTAAGCCTACGCAGTTATGAGCAGTTCTTC.

The sample holds many counts of this clonotype. The J gene is TRBJ2-1, the V gene TRBV11-2, with D possibly being TRBD1 (6 bases). V lost 3 bases and J 7 bases, leaving 13 bases between the germline ends. Germline V gives CDR1 SGHAT, CDR2 FQNNGV. The CDR3 covers 14 residues. CDR3 DNA: TGTGCCAGCAGCTTTGCTCAGGGGCGGAATGAGCAGTTCTTC. Its protein product is CASSFAQGRNEQFF.

This chain uses TRBV6-1 with TRBJ1-3, with D unresolved. V lost 6 bases to trimming and J lost 13 bases, with 4 bases between them. The CDR3 extends over 8 amino acids. CDR1 and CDR2 from the germline V gene are MNHNS and SASEGT. For the CDR3, the DNA is TGTGCCAGCAGCCCAATATATTTT. Translation: CASSPIYF.

The gene calls are TRBV27 and TRBJ2-7, with D tentatively TRBD1 or TRBD2 (5 bases each). CDR1 and CDR2 (germline): MNHEY, SMNVEV (reference sequence). CDR3 length: 14 residues. The ends were cut back, 2 bases at V and 2 bases at J, with 10 bases in the middle. The CDR3 loop reads CASSLRGTAYEQYF. The CDR3 coding sequence is TGTGCCAGCAGTTTAAGAGGGACGGCCTACGAGCAGTACTTC.

J is TRBJ1-1 and V is TRBV20-1, with TRBD1 identical over 8 bases. The CDR3 runs to 15 residues. The V gene's germline CDR1 is DFQATT and CDR2 SNEGSKA (reference sequence). J was trimmed by 1 base and V by 6 bases; bases with no gene match: 10. The CDR3 loop is CSAPDRGRGNTEAFF. The CDR3 DNA reads TGCAGTGCCCCCGACAGGGGCCGGGGGAACACTGAAGCTTTCTTT.

A few counts support this clonotype. The CDR3 protein is CASLEPITCGYTF. The CDR3 DNA reads as TGTGCCAGCCTTGAGCCAATCACCTGTGGCTACACCTTC. V usage is TRBV2 and J usage is TRBJ1-2; D is unresolved. Trimming removed 8 bases at V and 7 bases at J, with 17 bases between. The CDR3 runs 13 residues. Germline CDR1 SNHLY, CDR2 FYNNEI.

At least ten counts were recorded for this clonotype. This chain uses TRBV12-3 or TRBV12-4 with TRBJ1-4, with D hard to call. The V and J ends lost 4 bases and 10 bases respectively, with 10 bases between them. This CDR3 has 12 amino acids. The CDR3 region is CASSSPSGKLFF. The CDR3 bases are TGTGCCAGCAGTTCCCCCAGTGGAAAACTGTTTTTT.

This clonotype was seen repeatedly, ten times or more. The V call is TRBV2, the J call TRBJ1-2, with D uncertain. V lost 4 bases, J lost 0 bases, and 12 bases lay in between. In germline, CDR1 is SNHLY, CDR2 FYNNEI. The CDR3 has 15 residues. DNA for the CDR3: TGTGCCAGCAGTGCAGAACTAGGAGCTAACTATGGCTACACCTTC. It translates to CASSAELGANYGYTF.

This chain connects TRBV6-1 to TRBJ1-1, with D unclear. The V end lost 6 bases, the J end lost 1 base, and 12 bases lay between the germline ends. The germline CDR1 and CDR2 sequences are MNHNS and SASEGT. The CDR3 totals 14 residues. CDR3 in DNA: TGTGCCAGCAGCGTCGACACCTGGAACACTGAAGCTTTCTTT. This translates into CASSVDTWNTEAFF.

This clonotype was picked up many times. CDR3 bases: TGCAGTGCTAGAGAAGGACAGGGGGTAGCCTACGAGCAGTACTTC. It is translated as CSAREGQGVAYEQYF. This chain joins TRBV20-1 and TRBJ2-7; 10 bases align to TRBD1. After removal of 0 bases from V and 2 bases from J, the junction contained 4 bases not matched to a gene. The CDR3 runs 15 residues. Germline V lookup: CDR1 DFQATT, CDR2 SNEGSKA (reference sequence).